The rows below give T cell receptor beta chains drawn from one sample of a study of cytomegalovirus exposure and HLA in healthy donors. The data were produced by immunoSEQ multiplex PCR, yet TCRdb's version contains in-frame clones alone and is incomplete. The sample holds around 190,000 clones; roughly 74% are singletons and the top ten take approximately 14%. What was sequenced was PBMCs. Every receptor here comes from a woman aged 25 to 39 in good health and CMV-seropositive. CDR3s leave out the opening cysteine and the closing phenylalanine or tryptophan.

cdr3_aa j_call v_call
ASSLRVNTEAF TRBJ1-1 TRBV28
ASSLAGTGYEQY TRBJ2-7 TRBV7-2
ASSIGAGGEDTQY TRBJ2-3 TRBV19
ASSLAWTGGRETQY TRBJ2-5 TRBV13
ASSRSGSPYEQY TRBJ2-7 TRBV7-9
ASSLVAGNTEAF TRBJ1-1 TRBV7-8
ASVRRGASTEAF TRBJ1-1 TRBV27
ASSGLAGSEQY TRBJ2-7 TRBV5-1
ASSSYKRGKEQY TRBJ2-7 TRBV11-3
ATSRDRGEGQY TRBJ2-7 TRBV15
ASSRGQRSGNTIY TRBJ1-3 TRBV9
AINQGTYGYT TRBJ1-2 TRBV10-3
ASSPRTGGDEKLF TRBJ1-4 TRBV11-3
AGHGRGLNTIY TRBJ1-3 TRBV30
ASSFASAQETQY TRBJ2-5 TRBV5-4
ASSFTGDTGDEQF TRBJ2-1 TRBV7-9
ASSLAPGQGFSDGANVLT TRBJ2-6 TRBV5-1
ASSLTGGYEQY TRBJ2-7 TRBV5-1
ASRDWTQAF TRBJ1-1 TRBV6-1
ASSQVHQQETQY TRBJ2-5 TRBV4-2
ASSLLGGRGYGYT TRBJ1-2 TRBV28
AWSVRQGWVSRGELF TRBJ2-2 TRBV30
ASSIRHLFSYEQY TRBJ2-7 TRBV7-2
ASSQDYAAASYEQY TRBJ2-7 TRBV4-3
ASRWTSGSGEQY TRBJ2-7 TRBV7-2
ASSLNQRASNSPLH TRBJ1-6 TRBV5-4
ASSPLDRGDYEQY TRBJ2-7 TRBV5-1
ASSESGGGGTDTQY TRBJ2-3 TRBV11-3
ASSLGLAGGPSYEQY TRBJ2-7 TRBV5-1
ASLKGAVDTGELF TRBJ2-2 TRBV7-9
ASSPLGGTVNYGYT TRBJ1-2 TRBV2
ASSLGGFNTEAF TRBJ1-1 TRBV5-4
SVEVTPPGNYGYT TRBJ1-2 TRBV29-1
ASSDFDRGDIQY TRBJ2-4 TRBV25-1
ATSKTGRYEQY TRBJ2-7 TRBV15
ASTPSGSSYNEQF TRBJ2-1 TRBV7-2
ASSVTNGETQY TRBJ2-5 TRBV5-1
ASSRGGSNQPQH TRBJ1-5 TRBV7-9
ASSVIGGDQPQH TRBJ1-5 TRBV19
ASSAQGGNEQF TRBJ2-1 TRBV5-4
ASSFLSGDNGYT TRBJ1-2 TRBV28
ASSPSGSGAGYEQY TRBJ2-7 TRBV18
ASSPPGHYTQY TRBJ2-3 TRBV5-6
ASSMEWNTEAF TRBJ1-1 TRBV19
ASSLDRGLRVF TRBJ1-1 TRBV5-6